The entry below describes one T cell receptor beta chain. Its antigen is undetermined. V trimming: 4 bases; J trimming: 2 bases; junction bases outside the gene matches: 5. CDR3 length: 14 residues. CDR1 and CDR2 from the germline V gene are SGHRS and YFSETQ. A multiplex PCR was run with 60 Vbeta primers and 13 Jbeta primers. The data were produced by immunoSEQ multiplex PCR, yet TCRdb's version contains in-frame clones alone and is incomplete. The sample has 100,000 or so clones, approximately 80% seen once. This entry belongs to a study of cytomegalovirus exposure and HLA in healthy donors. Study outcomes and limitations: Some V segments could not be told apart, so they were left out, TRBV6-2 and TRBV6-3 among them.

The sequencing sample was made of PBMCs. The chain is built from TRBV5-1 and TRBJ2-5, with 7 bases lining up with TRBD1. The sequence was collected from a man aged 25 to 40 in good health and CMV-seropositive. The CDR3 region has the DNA TGCGCCAGCAGCAACCCGGGACAGCAAGAGACCCAGTACTTC. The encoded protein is CASSNPGQQETQYF.